The following is a T cell receptor beta chain sequence with its context. Its target is not known. The data were obtained in a study of cytomegalovirus exposure and HLA in healthy donors. Germline-derived CDR1 and CDR2 are MNHEY and SMNVEV (reference sequence). V was pared by 3 bases and J by 5 bases, with 8 bases of the junction left unmatched. The CDR3 has 17 residues. Clones were read by immunoSEQ multiplex PCR, and TCRdb kept only the in-frame ones, dropping some. This sample has over 200,000 clones, with 88% found just once. Regarding the study as a whole: Rare sequences made up most TCRs, while some public TCRs were found in many donors. The investigators catalogued 180 or so TCR beta chains as cytomegalovirus-associated.

Sequencing was done on a sample of PBMCs. The chain combines TRBV27 with TRBJ2-3; the match to TRBD2 covers 13 bases. The TCR originated in a young woman in good health and CMV-seronegative. The CDR3 DNA is TGTGCCAGCAGTTTCAGGGGACTAGCGGGGCCAGGAGATACGCAGTATTTT. This gives the protein CASSFRGLAGPGDTQYF.